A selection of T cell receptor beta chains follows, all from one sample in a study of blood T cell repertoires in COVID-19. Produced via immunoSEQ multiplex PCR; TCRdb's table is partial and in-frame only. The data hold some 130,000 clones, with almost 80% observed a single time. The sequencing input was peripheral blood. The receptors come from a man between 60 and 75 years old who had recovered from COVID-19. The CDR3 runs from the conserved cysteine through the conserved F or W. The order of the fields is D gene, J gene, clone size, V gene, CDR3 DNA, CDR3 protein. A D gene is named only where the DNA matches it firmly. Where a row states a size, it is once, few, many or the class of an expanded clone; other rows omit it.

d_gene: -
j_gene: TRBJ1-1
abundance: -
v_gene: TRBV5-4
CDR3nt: TGTGCCAGCAGCTTGAGTAGATCAATGAACACTGAAGCTTTCTTT
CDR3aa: CASSLSRSMNTEAFF

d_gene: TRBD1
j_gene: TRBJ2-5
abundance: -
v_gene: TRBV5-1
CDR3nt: TGCGCCAGCACCGTGACAGGGGGCTTTTCGGAGACCCAGTACTTC
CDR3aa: CASTVTGGFSETQYF

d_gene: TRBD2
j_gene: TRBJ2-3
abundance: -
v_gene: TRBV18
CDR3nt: TGTGCCAGCTCTCCCGCGGGGGTAGGCACAGATACGCAGTATTTT
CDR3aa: CASSPAGVGTDTQYF

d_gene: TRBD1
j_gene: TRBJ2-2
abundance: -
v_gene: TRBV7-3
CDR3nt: TGTGCCAGCAGCACGACAGGGCCGCTTGCCGGGGAGCTGTTTTTT
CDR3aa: CASSTTGPLAGELFF

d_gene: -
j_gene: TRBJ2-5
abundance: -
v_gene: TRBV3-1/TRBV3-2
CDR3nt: TGTGCCAGTGGACAGTCTCAGGAGACCCAGTACTTC
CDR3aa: CASGQSQETQYF

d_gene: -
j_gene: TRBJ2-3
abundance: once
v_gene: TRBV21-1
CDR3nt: TGTGCCAGCAGCAAAGGACGCGTGGGACTAGCGGGAGGGTTGTATACGCAGTATTTT
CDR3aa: CASSKGRVGLAGGLYTQYF

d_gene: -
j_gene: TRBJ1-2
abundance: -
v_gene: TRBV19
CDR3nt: TGTGCCAGTAGTATATCAGGTCTATATGGCTACACCTTC
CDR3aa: CASSISGLYGYTF

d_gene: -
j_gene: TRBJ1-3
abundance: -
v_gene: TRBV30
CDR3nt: TGTGCCTGGAGCGGGGGGAGAGCCCCTAACACCATATATTTT
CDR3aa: CAWSGGRAPNTIYF

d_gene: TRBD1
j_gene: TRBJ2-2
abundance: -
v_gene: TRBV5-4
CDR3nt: TGTGCCAGCAGCTTTAGGACAGGGGGCCCGTACGAAGGGGAGCTGTTTTTT
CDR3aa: CASSFRTGGPYEGELFF

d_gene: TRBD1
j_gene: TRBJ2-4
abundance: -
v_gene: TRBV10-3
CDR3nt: TGTGCCATCAGTGAGGAGGGGGCGATCAACATTCAGTACTTC
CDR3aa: CAISEEGAINIQYF

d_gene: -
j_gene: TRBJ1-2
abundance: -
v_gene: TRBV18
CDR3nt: TGTGCCAGCTCCCTAGGGGGGGGAGACTATGGCTACACCTTC
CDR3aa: CASSLGGGDYGYTF

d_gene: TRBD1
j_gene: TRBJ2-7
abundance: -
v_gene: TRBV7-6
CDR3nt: TGTGCCAGCAGCTCATACTCCGGGACAGGGGGCTACGAGCAGTACTTC
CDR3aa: CASSSYSGTGGYEQYF

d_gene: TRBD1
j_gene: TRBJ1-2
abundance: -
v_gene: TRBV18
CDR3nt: TGTGCCAGCTCACCAAACGGACAGGCCGTTTGGGGCTACACCTTC
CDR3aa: CASSPNGQAVWGYTF

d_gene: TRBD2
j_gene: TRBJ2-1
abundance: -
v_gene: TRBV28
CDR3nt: TGTGCCAGCGGAAGTTTAGCGGGAGAAAGGGGTGAGCAGTTCTTC
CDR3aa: CASGSLAGERGEQFF

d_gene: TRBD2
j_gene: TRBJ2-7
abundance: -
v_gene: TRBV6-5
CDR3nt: TGTGCCAGCAGTTACGGTAGCGGGAGGAGAGGTTACGAGCAGTACTTC
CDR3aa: CASSYGSGRRGYEQYF

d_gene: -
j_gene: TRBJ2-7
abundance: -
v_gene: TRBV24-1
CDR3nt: TGTGCCACTCCTGGTAGCCAGGGTAAATGTAGCGAGCAGTACTTC
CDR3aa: CATPGSQGKCSEQYF

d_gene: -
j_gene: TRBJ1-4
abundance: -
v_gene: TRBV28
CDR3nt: TGTGCCAGCATTGGGCAGCCCGATGAAAAACTGTTTTTT
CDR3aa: CASIGQPDEKLFF

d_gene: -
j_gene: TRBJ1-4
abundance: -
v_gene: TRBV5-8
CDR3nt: TGTGCCAGCAGCTTAACAGGGTCAACTAATGAAAAACTGTTTTTT
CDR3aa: CASSLTGSTNEKLFF

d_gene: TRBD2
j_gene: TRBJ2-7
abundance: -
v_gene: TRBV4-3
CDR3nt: TGCGCCAGCAGCCCTTCGTTTCAGGGAGGGAGGGCTTACGAGCAGTACTTC
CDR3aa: CASSPSFQGGRAYEQYF

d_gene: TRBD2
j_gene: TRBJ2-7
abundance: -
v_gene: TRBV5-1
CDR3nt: TGCGCCAGCAGCTTGGGACGGGGGGAGTTCGGCGAGCAGTACTTC
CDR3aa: CASSLGRGEFGEQYF

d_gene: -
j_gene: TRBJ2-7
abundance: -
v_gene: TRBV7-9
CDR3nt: TGTGCCAGCAGCTTCACCAGCTCCTACGAGCAGTACTTC
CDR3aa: CASSFTSSYEQYF

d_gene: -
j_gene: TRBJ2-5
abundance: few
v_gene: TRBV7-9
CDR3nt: TGTGCCAGCAGCTTCGACAGTGTGCAAGAGACCCAGTACTTC
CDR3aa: CASSFDSVQETQYF

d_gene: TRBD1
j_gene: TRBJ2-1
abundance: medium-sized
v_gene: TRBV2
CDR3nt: TGTGCCAGCAACTCGGAGGGACAGGGCTACAATGAGCAGTTCTTC
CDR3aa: CASNSEGQGYNEQFF

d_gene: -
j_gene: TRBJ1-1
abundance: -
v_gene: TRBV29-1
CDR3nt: TGCAGCGTTATAGACTCTGAAGCTTTCTTT
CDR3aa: CSVIDSEAFF

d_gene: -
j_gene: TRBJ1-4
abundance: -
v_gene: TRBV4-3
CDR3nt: TGCGCCAGCAGCCAAGGCCAAACAGGGCGTAATGAAAAACTGTTTTTT
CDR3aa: CASSQGQTGRNEKLFF

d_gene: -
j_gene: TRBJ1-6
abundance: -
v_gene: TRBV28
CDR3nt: TGTGCCAGCAGTTTATCCCTCGGGGATTCACCCCTCCACTTT
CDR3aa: CASSLSLGDSPLHF

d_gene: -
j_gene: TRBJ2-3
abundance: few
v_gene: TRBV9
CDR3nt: TGTGCCAGCAGCGTAAAAAGGAGTAGCACAGATACGCAGTATTTT
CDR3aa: CASSVKRSSTDTQYF

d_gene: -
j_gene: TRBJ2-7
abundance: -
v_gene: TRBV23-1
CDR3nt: TGCGCCAGCAAGGGGCAGACAAACTACGAGCAGTACTTC
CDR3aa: CASKGQTNYEQYF

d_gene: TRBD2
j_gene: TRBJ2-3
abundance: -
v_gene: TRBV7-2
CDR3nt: TGTGCCAGCAGCTTAGCCGCGCGGGGGTCCACAGATACGCAGTATTTT
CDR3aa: CASSLAARGSTDTQYF

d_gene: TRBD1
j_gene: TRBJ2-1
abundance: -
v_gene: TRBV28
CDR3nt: TGTGCCAGTACCGACAGGGTTTCCTACAATGAGCAGTTCTTC
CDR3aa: CASTDRVSYNEQFF

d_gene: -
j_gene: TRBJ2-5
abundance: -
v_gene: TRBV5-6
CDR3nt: TGTGCCAGCAGCTTTCCTACCTCGGGGGAGACCCAGTACTTC
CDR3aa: CASSFPTSGETQYF

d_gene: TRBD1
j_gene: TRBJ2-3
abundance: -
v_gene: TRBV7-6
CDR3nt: TGTGCCAGCAGCCTAGGGACAGAAAAACACACAGATACGCAGTATTTT
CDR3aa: CASSLGTEKHTDTQYF

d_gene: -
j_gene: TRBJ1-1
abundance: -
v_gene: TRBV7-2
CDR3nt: TGTGCCAGCAGCTTAGTACAGTTGGCCACTGAAGCTTTCTTT
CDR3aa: CASSLVQLATEAFF

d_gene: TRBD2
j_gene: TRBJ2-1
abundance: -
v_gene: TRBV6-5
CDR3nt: TGTGCCAGCAGTCCGACTAGCGGCCAGACCCAGTTCTTC
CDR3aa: CASSPTSGQTQFF

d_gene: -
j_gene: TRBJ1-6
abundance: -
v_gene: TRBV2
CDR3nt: TGTGCCAGCAGTGAAAAGACGGGTGTGTCACCCCTCCACTTT
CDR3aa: CASSEKTGVSPLHF

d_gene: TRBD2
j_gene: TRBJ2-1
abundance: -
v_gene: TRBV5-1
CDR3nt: TGCGCCAGCAGCTCACTAGCGGGGAACAATGAGCAGTTCTTC
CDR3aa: CASSSLAGNNEQFF

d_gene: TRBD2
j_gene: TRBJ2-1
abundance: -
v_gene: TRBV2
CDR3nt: TGTGCCAGCAGTGAAATGAGAAGCGGGGGTGGCAATGAGCAGTTCTTC
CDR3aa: CASSEMRSGGGNEQFF

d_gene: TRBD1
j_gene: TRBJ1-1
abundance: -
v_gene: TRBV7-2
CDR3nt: TGTGCCAGCAGCTTAGTACAGGGGATGTTGGCTTTCTTT
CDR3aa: CASSLVQGMLAFF

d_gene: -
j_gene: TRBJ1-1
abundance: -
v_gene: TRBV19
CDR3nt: TGTGCCAGTAGCCCCAGGGGCGCTGAAGCTTTCTTT
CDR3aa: CASSPRGAEAFF

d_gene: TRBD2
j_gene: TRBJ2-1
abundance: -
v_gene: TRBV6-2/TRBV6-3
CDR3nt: TGTGCCAGCAGTTACTTAGCGGGGGGTTACAATGAGCAGTTCTTC
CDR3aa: CASSYLAGGYNEQFF

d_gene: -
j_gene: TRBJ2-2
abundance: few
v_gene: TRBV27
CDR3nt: TGTTGCCAAGCCACCGGGGAGCTGTTTTTT
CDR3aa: CCQATGELFF

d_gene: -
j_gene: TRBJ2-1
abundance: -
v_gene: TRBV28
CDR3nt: TGTGCCAGCGTTCCGGCTAGCCATTCCTACAATGAGCAGTTCTTC
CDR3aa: CASVPASHSYNEQFF

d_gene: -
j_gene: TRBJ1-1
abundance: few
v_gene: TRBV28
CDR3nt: TGTGCCAGCAGCCCCGACAGACCTAACACTGAAGCTTTCTTT
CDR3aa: CASSPDRPNTEAFF

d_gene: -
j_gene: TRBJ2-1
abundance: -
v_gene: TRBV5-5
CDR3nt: TGTGCCAGCAGCTTAGACATGCAGGCCTACAATGAGCAGTTCTTC
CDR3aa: CASSLDMQAYNEQFF

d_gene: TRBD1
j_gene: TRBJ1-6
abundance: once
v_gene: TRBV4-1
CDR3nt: TGCGCCAGCAGCCAGTGGGACAGGGCTGGGTCACCCCTCCACTTT
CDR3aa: CASSQWDRAGSPLHF

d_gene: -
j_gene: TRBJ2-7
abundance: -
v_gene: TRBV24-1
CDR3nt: TGTGCCACCAGTGATTTGCATAGTCGGGAGCAGTACTTC
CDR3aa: CATSDLHSREQYF

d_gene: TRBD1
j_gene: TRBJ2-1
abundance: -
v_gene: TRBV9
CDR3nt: TGTGCCAGCAGCCCGAGGGACAGGGTGAGTGGTGAGCAGTTCTTC
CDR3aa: CASSPRDRVSGEQFF

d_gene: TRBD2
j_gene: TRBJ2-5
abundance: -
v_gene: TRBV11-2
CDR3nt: TGTGCCAGCAGCTCGTACCGACTAGCGGTTGGGGAGACCCAGTACTTC
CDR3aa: CASSSYRLAVGETQYF

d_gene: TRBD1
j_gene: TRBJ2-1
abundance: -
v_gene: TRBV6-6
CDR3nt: TGTGCCAGCAGTTTCCCTCCTACTAGGGGACAGGAGCAGTTCTTC
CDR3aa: CASSFPPTRGQEQFF

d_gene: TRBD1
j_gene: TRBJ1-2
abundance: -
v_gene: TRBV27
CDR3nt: TGTGCCAGCAGCAGCCCCGGGACAGGGAACTATGGCTACACCTTC
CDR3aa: CASSSPGTGNYGYTF

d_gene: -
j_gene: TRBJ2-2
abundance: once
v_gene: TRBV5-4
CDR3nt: TGTGCCAGCAGCTTGGACACAAACACCGGGGAGCTGTTTTTT
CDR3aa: CASSLDTNTGELFF

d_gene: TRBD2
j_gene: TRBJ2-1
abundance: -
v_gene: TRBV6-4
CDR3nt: TGTGCCAGCAGTGTCGGGACTAGTTCTGAGCAGTTCTTC
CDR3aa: CASSVGTSSEQFF

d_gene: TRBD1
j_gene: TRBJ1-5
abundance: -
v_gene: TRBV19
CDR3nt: TGTGCCAGTAGTCTTGGACAGGGGGCGGTTCAGCCCCAGCATTTT
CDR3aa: CASSLGQGAVQPQHF

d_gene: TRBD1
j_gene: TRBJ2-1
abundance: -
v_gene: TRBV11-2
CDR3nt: TGTGCCAGCAGCTCCCAAACCAACAGGGGAAATGAGCAGTTCTTC
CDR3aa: CASSSQTNRGNEQFF